This T cell receptor beta chain was obtained from a study of Graves' ophthalmopathy and Graves' hyperthyroidism (dated by TCRdb to 2016 to 2018). Regarding the complete study: Peripheral blood was collected before any treatment was given, at the time of initial diagnosis. In total, approximately 130 blood samples were TCR-sequenced: around 42 ophthalmopathy, roughly 80 hyperthyroidism and roughly 17 hyperthyroidism-to-ophthalmopathy patients. Once sampling was done, hyperthyroidism patients were given methimazole at a starting dose of 30 mg daily, while ophthalmopathy patients were given high-dose intravenous methylprednisolone. TCR beta repertoire signatures were used to distinguish Graves' ophthalmopathy from Graves' hyperthyroidism and to predict progression to ophthalmopathy. An independent validation cohort was composed of 18 to 20 hyperthyroidism patients and 17 patients who later progressed from hyperthyroidism to ophthalmopathy. To explore V-J signatures that distinguish ophthalmopathy from hyperthyroidism, a discovery set of about a hundred patients was enrolled, made up of 40 to 45 with ophthalmopathy and 57 with stable hyperthyroidism. In more than 5 hyperthyroidism patients, the T-cell repertoire of thyroid tissue was compared with the T-cell repertoire of blood. For training and testing, the roughly 97 patients in the discovery cohort were randomly divided in a 7:3 ratio. The research as a whole found: Sample size was not predetermined statistically, and investigators were not blinded to group allocation. In cross-validation, the 13-signature model distinguished ophthalmopathy from stable hyperthyroidism with 85% to 90% sensitivity and approximately 81% specificity, and in the test set the corresponding values were 80% and 75%. In validation, the model predicted ophthalmopathy progression with 55% to 71% sensitivity and approximately 78% specificity; more than ten predicted patients were CT-confirmed with GO in a median of 6.5 months. Most expanded thyroid clonotypes with a frequency above 0.001 also appeared in blood, which suggests that blood repertoires may reflect the immune response in the thyroid.

The germline ends are 9 bases apart after V is trimmed by 0 bases and J by 1 base. Reading from cysteine to phenylalanine, the CDR3 counts 14 amino acids. Just CDR3 DNA is preserved here, 42 bases in frame from base 1. In the germline V gene (reference sequence), CDR1 corresponds to GTSNPN and CDR2 to SVGIG. TCR beta CDR3 regions were amplified from RNA transcripts for repertoire sequencing. HTBI primers and the Qiagen OneStep RT-PCR kit were used in a first-round RT-PCR, which was followed by a second-round multiplex PCR, size selection and purification. The libraries underwent paired-end sequencing with 100 bp reads on an Illumina HiSeq2000. In the source study's methods: SOAPnuke was used to process the reads, throwing out any read that had adapters, had uncalled bases, had a mean Phred below 15, or lacked an exact constant-primer or identifier match. COPE v1.2.5 was used to merge high-quality paired reads. Clonotypes were defined as unique nucleotide sequences and were aligned to IMGT TRB V, D and J references using MiTCR v1.1. The analysis was limited to V-J combinations with a frequency above 0.0001, which together covered 99.2% of repertoires. A TCR clonal expansion and chaos score per V-J combination was defined as the ratio of F50 clonal expansion to chaos observed in the TCRdist matrix. Welch's t-statistics and random forest were used to reduce the features to about 12 V-J combinations, which were then used as input to a naive Bayes classifier. The similarity between thyroid and blood repertoires was quantified using the Morisita-Horn index. In-frame beta chains were kept once TCRdb had trimmed the public reads at Q25 with fastp and called clones with MiXCR. Rows are combined by CDR3 protein, so each entry shows the most common genes and DNA. The V and J calls shown here were made by TCRdb, not taken from the authors' results. In this sample the table shows 360,000 or so distinct CDR3 sequences, approximately 20% of which occur a single time. The ten largest clones represent roughly 1.6% of the sample.

This clonotype was picked up many times. The antigen it recognizes is unknown. The record has no base qualities; no much larger clone is one base away. Ophthalmopathy patients had moderately to severely active disease, Clinical Activity Score of at least 3, NOSPECS grade of at least 4, and disease duration under 3 months. Anyone with other autoimmune diseases, uncontrolled infections, pregnancy or lactation was excluded from the study. Clinical symptoms, serum thyroxine, TRAb, thyroid ultrasound and orbital computed tomography formed the basis of the diagnosis. Using Ficoll-Paque density gradient centrifugation, PBMCs were isolated from roughly 9.2 ml of fresh peripheral blood. Total RNA was extracted using Trizol reagent, and RNA quality was checked on an Agilent 2100 Bioanalyzer.

Source material: peripheral blood. This TCR was sampled from a woman aged 18-29 years with Graves' ophthalmopathy. Donor details come from another sample of the same person, matched by shared clones. The rearranged segments are TRBV30 and TRBJ2-5, with the D gene not confidently named. The nucleotide sequence is given as TGTGCCTGGAGTGTAGTGGGTTCCCAAGAGACCCAGTACTTC. The translation is CAWSVVGSQETQYF.